This TCR beta chain was documented in a study of low-dose radiotherapy and immunotherapy resistance in tumors. Study-wide background: Every two weeks, cyclophosphamide 200 mg/m2 was infused one day before radiation plus immunotherapy.

This clonotype was seen ten or more times. The CDR3 has 17 amino acids. Germline CDR1 and CDR2: MGHRA and YSYEKL. Trimming took 5 bases from V and 0 from J, leaving 18 bases between them. Time point of the sample: after trial treatment. The treatment was: LDRT plus nivolumab, ipilimumab, low-dose cyclophosphamide and aspirin (RACIN trial). It was nivolumab, ipilimumab, aspirin, low-dose cyclophosphamide and low-dose radiotherapy that donors received. TRAV- and TRBV-specific primers primed first-strand cDNA, covering alpha and beta chains. Both a constant-region primer and a V-primer adapter served to amplify TCRs across 15 to 20 PCR cycles. Researchers amplified the isolated mRNA using in vitro transcription. TCRdb recomputed calls from the reads with MiXCR, one row per CDR3 protein. Among approximately 100,000 distinct CDR3 sequences listed, around 21% were seen once.

This rearrangement joins TRBV4-1 to TRBJ2-3, with D maybe TRBD1 (6 bases). Specimen: PBMCs, collected after low-dose radiotherapy plus immunotherapy. This clonotype was sampled from a male donor with prostate cancer. The CDR3 sequence: CASSGHRDGTSTDTQYF. DNA for the CDR3: TGCGCCAGCAGCGGACACAGGGACGGAACTAGCACAGATACGCAGTATTTT.